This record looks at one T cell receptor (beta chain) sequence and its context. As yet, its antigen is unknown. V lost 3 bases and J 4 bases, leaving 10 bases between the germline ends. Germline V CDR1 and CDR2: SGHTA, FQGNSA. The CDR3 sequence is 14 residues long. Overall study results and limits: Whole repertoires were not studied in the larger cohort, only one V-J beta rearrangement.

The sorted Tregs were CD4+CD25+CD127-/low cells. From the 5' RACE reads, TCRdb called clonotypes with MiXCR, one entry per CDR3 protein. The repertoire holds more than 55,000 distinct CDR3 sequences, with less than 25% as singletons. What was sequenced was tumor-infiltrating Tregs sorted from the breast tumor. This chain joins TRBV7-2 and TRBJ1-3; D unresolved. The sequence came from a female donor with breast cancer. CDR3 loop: CASSFGVSGNTIYF. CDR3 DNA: TGTGCCAGCAGCTTCGGGGTTTCGGGAAACACCATATATTTT.